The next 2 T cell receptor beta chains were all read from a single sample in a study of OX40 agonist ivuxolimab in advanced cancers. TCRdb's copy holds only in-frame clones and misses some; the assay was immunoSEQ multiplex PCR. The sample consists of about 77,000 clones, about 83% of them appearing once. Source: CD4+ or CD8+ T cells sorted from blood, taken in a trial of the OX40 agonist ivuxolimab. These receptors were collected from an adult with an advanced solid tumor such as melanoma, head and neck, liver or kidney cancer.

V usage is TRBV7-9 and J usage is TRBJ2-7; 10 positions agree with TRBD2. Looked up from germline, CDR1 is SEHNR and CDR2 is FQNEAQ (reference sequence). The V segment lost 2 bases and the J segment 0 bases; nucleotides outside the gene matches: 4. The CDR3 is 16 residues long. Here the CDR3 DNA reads TGTGCCAGCAGCTTAAGGACTAGCGGAAGCTCCTACGAGCAGTACTTC. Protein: CASSLRTSGSSYEQYF.

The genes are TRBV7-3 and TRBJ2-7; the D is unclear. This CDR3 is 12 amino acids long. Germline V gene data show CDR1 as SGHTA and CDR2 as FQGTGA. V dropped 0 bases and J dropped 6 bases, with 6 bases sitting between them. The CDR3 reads CASSLTVSEQYF. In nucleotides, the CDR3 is TGTGCCAGCAGCTTAACTGTGTCCGAGCAGTACTTC.